A selection of T cell receptor beta chains follows, all from one sample in a study of PD-L1 blockade in urothelial cancer. The data were produced by immunoSEQ multiplex PCR, yet TCRdb's version contains in-frame clones alone and is incomplete. Here the sample spans around 26,000 clones, approximately 86% being singletons. The material was PBMCs, obtained around atezolizumab (anti-PD-L1) treatment. The source of these receptors is a man in his sixties with urothelial cancer. CDR3s include the opening cysteine and the closing phenylalanine or tryptophan. A D gene is named only where the DNA matches it firmly. Where a row states a size, it is once, few, many or the class of an expanded clone; other rows omit it.

J gene | D gene | V gene | clone size | CDR3 protein | CDR3 DNA
TRBJ1-5 | . | TRBV28 | few | CASSFRGAGQPQHF | TGTGCCAGCAGTTTCCGGGGGGCTGGGCAGCCCCAGCATTTT
TRBJ2-2 | TRBD1 | TRBV9 | . | CASSVTGTVYTGELFF | TGTGCCAGCAGCGTTACCGGGACAGTATACACCGGGGAGCTGTTTTTT
TRBJ2-2 | TRBD2 | TRBV5-1 | . | CASSPRTSGTNTGELFF | TGCGCCAGCAGCCCGCGGACTAGCGGGACGAACACCGGGGAGCTGTTTTTT
TRBJ1-4 | TRBD1 | TRBV18 | . | CASSGQGNEKLFF | TGTGCCAGCTCAGGACAGGGTAATGAAAAACTGTTTTTT
TRBJ2-2 | . | TRBV5-1 | . | CASSFLTGNTGELFF | TGCGCCAGCAGCTTTCTGACAGGGAACACCGGGGAGCTGTTTTTT
TRBJ2-2 | . | TRBV2 | . | CASSQTGELFF | TGTGCCAGCAGCCAAACCGGGGAGCTGTTTTTT
TRBJ2-7 | . | TRBV30 | . | CAGGGGVYEQYF | TGTGCCGGGGGAGGTGGGGTCTACGAGCAGTACTTC
TRBJ2-7 | . | TRBV7-6 | few | CASSLGTENYEQYF | TGTGCCAGCAGCTTAGGGACAGAAAACTACGAGCAGTACTTC
TRBJ1-5 | TRBD1 | TRBV7-8 | . | CASSSQAGGHQPQHF | TGTGCCAGCAGCTCTCAAGCAGGGGGGCATCAGCCCCAGCATTTT
TRBJ2-7 | . | TRBV2 | . | CASTKGWTERQYF | TGTGCCAGCACCAAAGGTTGGACAGAACGGCAGTACTTC
TRBJ2-1 | TRBD1 | TRBV7-9 | once | CASSTGTGGLSNEQFF | TGTGCCAGCAGCACGGGGACAGGGGGGTTATCCAATGAGCAGTTCTTC
TRBJ2-3 | TRBD1 | TRBV7-2 | . | CASGRDSGTDTQYF | TGTGCCAGCGGCCGGGACAGTGGCACAGATACGCAGTATTTT
TRBJ1-1 | TRBD1 | TRBV30 | few | CAWRGQVNTEAFF | TGTGCCTGGCGTGGACAGGTGAACACTGAAGCTTTCTTT
TRBJ2-5 | TRBD2 | TRBV5-1 | . | CASSRGGLETQYF | TGCGCCAGCAGCCGGGGAGGGTTAGAGACCCAGTACTTC
TRBJ2-7 | . | TRBV5-1 | once | CASSLAPDFPYEQYF | TGCGCCAGCAGCTTGGCCCCGGACTTCCCCTACGAGCAGTACTTC
TRBJ2-7 | . | TRBV7-8 | . | CASNEDSSSYEQYF | TGTGCCAGCAACGAAGACAGCAGCTCCTACGAGCAGTACTTC
TRBJ1-1 | . | TRBV19 | . | CASSMLQMNTEAFF | TGTGCCAGTAGTATGCTTCAGATGAACACTGAAGCTTTCTTT
TRBJ2-2 | . | TRBV28 | . | CASSDPGLTGELFF | TGTGCCAGCAGTGACCCGGGATTGACCGGGGAGCTGTTTTTT
TRBJ2-3 | . | TRBV5-1 | . | CASRRNPGLLTDTQYF | TGCGCCAGCAGACGGAATCCGGGACTCCTCACAGATACGCAGTATTTT
TRBJ2-7 | . | TRBV27 | few | CASSPTTRSKQYF | TGTGCCAGCAGTCCAACCACTAGGAGTAAGCAGTACTTC
TRBJ2-7 | . | TRBV19 | . | CASRGTASYEQYF | TGTGCCAGTAGAGGGACTGCATCCTACGAGCAGTACTTC
TRBJ2-7 | . | TRBV7-2 | . | CASSPHSLTYEQYF | TGTGCCAGCAGCCCTCACAGTCTGACCTACGAGCAGTACTTC
TRBJ2-7 | TRBD2 | TRBV5-1 | once | CASSLEGPGTSGRNNEQYF | TGCGCCAGCAGCTTGGAAGGTCCCGGGACTAGCGGGAGGAACAACGAGCAGTACTTC
TRBJ2-1 | . | TRBV2 | few | CASSESKAAEQFF | TGTGCCAGCAGTGAGAGTAAGGCGGCTGAGCAGTTCTTC
TRBJ1-1 | TRBD1 | TRBV27 | . | CASRNRGATEAFF | TGTGCCAGCAGAAACAGGGGGGCCACTGAAGCTTTCTTT
TRBJ1-2 | . | TRBV11-1 | . | CASSLGGLPNYGYTF | TGTGCCAGCAGCCTCGGGGGTCTCCCTAACTATGGCTACACCTTC
TRBJ2-1 | . | TRBV5-6 | . | CASSFTRNEQFF | TGTGCCAGCAGCTTTACTCGCAATGAGCAGTTCTTC
TRBJ1-2 | . | TRBV27 | . | CASGFLRGFGGGYTF | TGTGCCAGCGGTTTTCTGCGAGGGTTTGGGGGCGGCTACACCTTC
TRBJ1-3 | . | TRBV7-7 | . | CASASSPGNTIYF | TGTGCTAGCGCATCCTCTCCGGGGAACACCATATATTTT
TRBJ2-1 | . | TRBV10-3 | . | CAISDSGSDNEQFF | TGTGCCATCAGTGATTCAGGGTCTGACAATGAGCAGTTCTTC
TRBJ2-5 | . | TRBV10-3 | . | CAISPWRNQETQYF | TGTGCCATCAGTCCGTGGCGGAACCAAGAGACCCAGTACTTC
TRBJ1-5 | . | TRBV18 | . | CASSPQQGYSNQPQHF | TGTGCCAGCTCTCCCCAACAGGGTTATAGCAATCAGCCCCAGCATTTT
TRBJ1-6 | . | TRBV7-6 | . | CASSSRGSGRASYNSPLHF | TGTGCCAGCAGCTCGAGGGGGAGTGGGCGGGCCTCCTATAATTCACCCCTCCACTTT
TRBJ2-1 | . | TRBV7-9 | . | CASSLGDNEQFF | TGTGCCAGCAGCTTAGGAGACAATGAGCAGTTCTTC
TRBJ2-2 | TRBD2 | TRBV7-3 | . | CASSRGGPNTGELFF | TGTGCCAGCAGTAGGGGAGGGCCGAACACCGGGGAGCTGTTTTTT
TRBJ1-2 | TRBD1 | TRBV6-6 | . | CASRDGTDYGYTF | TGTGCCAGCAGAGACGGGACAGACTATGGCTACACCTTC
TRBJ2-7 | . | TRBV5-1 | . | CASSSRLYYEQYF | TGCGCCAGCAGCTCTCGACTCTACTACGAGCAGTACTTC
TRBJ2-1 | . | TRBV29-1 | . | CSGSIILGFYNEQFF | TGCAGCGGCTCGATCATCCTAGGTTTCTACAATGAGCAGTTCTTC
TRBJ2-3 | . | TRBV7-2 | . | CASSPPGGTPQTSEYF | TGTGCCAGCAGCCCACCTGGGGGGACTCCCCAAACATCAGAGTATTTT
TRBJ1-1 | . | TRBV9 | . | CASSVGGADTEAFF | TGTGCCAGCAGCGTAGGCGGGGCAGACACTGAAGCTTTCTTT
TRBJ2-1 | . | TRBV15 | . | CATSREDSNYNEQFF | TGTGCCACCAGCAGAGAGGACTCGAATTACAATGAGCAGTTCTTC
TRBJ2-1 | TRBD1 | TRBV5-1 | . | CASSQDRGAYNEQFF | TGCGCCAGCAGCCAGGACAGGGGGGCATATAATGAGCAGTTCTTC
TRBJ2-1 | TRBD2 | TRBV5-1 | . | CASSSLTGGEDEQFF | TGCGCCAGCAGCTCCCTTACGGGGGGGGAGGATGAGCAGTTCTTC
TRBJ2-1 | TRBD2 | TRBV5-1 | . | CASSLTTSGPSSYNEQFF | TGCGCCAGCAGCTTGACTACTAGCGGGCCGAGCTCCTACAATGAGCAGTTCTTC
TRBJ1-2 | . | TRBV19 | few | CASSISGPYGYTF | TGTGCCAGTAGTATCTCAGGGCCTTATGGCTACACCTTC
TRBJ2-5 | . | TRBV7-6 | . | CASSSFEETQYF | TGTGCCAGCAGTTCTTTTGAGGAGACCCAGTACTTC
TRBJ2-7 | . | TRBV6-5 | . | CASRGHLYEQYF | TGTGCCAGCAGAGGACACCTCTACGAGCAGTACTTC
TRBJ2-3 | TRBD2 | TRBV18 | . | CASSQGLAGAEDTQYF | TGTGCCAGCTCCCAAGGACTAGCGGGAGCCGAGGATACGCAGTATTTT
TRBJ1-1 | TRBD1 | TRBV19 | . | CASSIRDSLMNTEAFF | TGTGCCAGTAGTATTCGGGACAGCCTAATGAACACTGAAGCTTTCTTT